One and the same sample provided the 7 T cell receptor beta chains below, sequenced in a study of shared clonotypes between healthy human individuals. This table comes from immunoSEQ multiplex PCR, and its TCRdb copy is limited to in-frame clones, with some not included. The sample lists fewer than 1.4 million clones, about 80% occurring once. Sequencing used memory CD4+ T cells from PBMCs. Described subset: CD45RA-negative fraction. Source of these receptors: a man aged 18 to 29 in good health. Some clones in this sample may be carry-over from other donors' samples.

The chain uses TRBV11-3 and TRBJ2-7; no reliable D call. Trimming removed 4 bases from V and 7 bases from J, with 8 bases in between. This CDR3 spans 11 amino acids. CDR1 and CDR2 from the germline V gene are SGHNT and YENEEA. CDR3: CASSSHGEQYF. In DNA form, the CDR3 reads TGTGCCAGCAGCTCCCACGGTGAGCAGTACTTC.

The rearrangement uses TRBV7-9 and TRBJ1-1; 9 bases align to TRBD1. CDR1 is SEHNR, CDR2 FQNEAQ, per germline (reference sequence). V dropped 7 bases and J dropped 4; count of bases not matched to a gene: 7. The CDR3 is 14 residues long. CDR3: CASNTGQGSTEAFF. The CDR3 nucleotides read TGTGCCAGCAACACGGGACAGGGTTCCACTGAAGCTTTCTTT.

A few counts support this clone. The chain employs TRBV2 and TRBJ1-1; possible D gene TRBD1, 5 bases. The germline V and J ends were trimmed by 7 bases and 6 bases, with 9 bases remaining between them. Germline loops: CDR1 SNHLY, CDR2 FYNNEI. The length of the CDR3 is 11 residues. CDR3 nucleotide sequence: TGTGCCAGCAAGGGGTTCTCTGAAGCTTTCTTT. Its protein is CASKGFSEAFF.

The chain's CDR3 is CASSYSTGSKAQYF. The CDR3 nucleotides are TGTGCCAGCAGTTACTCTACAGGGTCGAAGGCCCAGTACTTC. The chain employs TRBV6-6 and TRBJ2-5, with D tentatively TRBD1 (6 bases). The CDR3 contains 14 residues. The germline CDR1 and CDR2 sequences are MNHNY and SVGAGI (reference sequence). V lost 0 bases, J lost 9 bases, and 14 bases lay in between.

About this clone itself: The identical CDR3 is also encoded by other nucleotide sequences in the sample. The CDR3 DNA is TGTGCCATCAGTGAGTCAGGCCTAGCGGGAGGGGTCTACGAGCAGTACTTC. Translated: CAISESGLAGGVYEQYF. The V gene is TRBV10-3, the J gene TRBJ2-7; 12 bases match TRBD2. The CDR3 consists of 17 residues. CDR1 and CDR2 from the germline V gene are ENHRY and SYGVKD. Losses at the gene ends were 0 bases for V and 3 bases for J; bases not matched to a gene: 6.

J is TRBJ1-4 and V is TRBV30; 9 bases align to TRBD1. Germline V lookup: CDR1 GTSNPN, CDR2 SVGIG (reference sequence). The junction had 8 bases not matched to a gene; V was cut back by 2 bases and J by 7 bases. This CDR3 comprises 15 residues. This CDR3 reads CAWSIQGARVEKLFF. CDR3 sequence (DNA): TGTGCCTGGAGTATACAGGGGGCGCGGGTTGAAAAACTGTTTTTT.

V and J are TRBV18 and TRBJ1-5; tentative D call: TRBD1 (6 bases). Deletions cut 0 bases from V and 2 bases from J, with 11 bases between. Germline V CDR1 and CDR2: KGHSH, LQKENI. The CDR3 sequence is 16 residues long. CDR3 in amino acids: CASSPPARGGNQPQHF. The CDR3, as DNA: TGTGCCAGCTCACCACCGGCCAGGGGAGGCAATCAGCCCCAGCATTTT.